These 16 T cell receptor beta chains were all obtained from the same sample, sequenced in a study of cytomegalovirus exposure and HLA in healthy donors. 60 Vbeta and 13 Jbeta primers were used in PCR. Libraries were prepared by immunoSEQ multiplex PCR; TCRdb keeps only in-frame clonotypes and omits some of them. The sample lists approximately 200,000 clones, about three quarters occurring once. Sequencing was performed on PBMCs. The source is a man between 18 and 35 years old in good health and CMV-seronegative.

The chain employs TRBV4-1 and TRBJ2-3, with 9 bases identical to TRBD1. Germline CDR1 and CDR2: MGHRA and YSYEKL. This CDR3 comprises 15 residues. Trimming at V came to 4 bases and at J to 6 bases, leaving 8 bases not matched to a gene. In DNA form, the CDR3 reads TGCGCCAGCAGCCGAACAGGGGGCGCGTTGGATACGCAGTATTTT. As protein: CASSRTGGALDTQYF.

The chain links TRBV9 to TRBJ2-1; D remains unclear. The CDR3 runs 13 residues. Germline-derived CDR1 and CDR2 are SGDLS and YYNGEE. Trimming cost V 0 bases and J 5 bases, with 6 bases left between them. This CDR3 is CASSVGSDNEQFF. The CDR3 nucleotides are TGTGCCAGCAGCGTAGGCAGCGACAATGAGCAGTTCTTC.

The genes are TRBV4-3 and TRBJ2-1; 12 nucleotides agree with TRBD2. The CDR3 covers 17 residues. Germline-derived CDR1 and CDR2 are LGHNA and YSLEER. The J segment lost 10 bases and the V segment lost 2 bases, leaving 12 bases of the junction unmatched. This chain's CDR3 is CASSQRLAGDGGVEQFF. Here the CDR3 DNA reads TGCGCCAGCAGCCAACGACTAGCGGGGGACGGGGGGGTCGAGCAGTTCTTC.

The chain combines TRBV19 with TRBJ2-2; 9 bases agree with TRBD1. The CDR3 is 15 amino acids. The germline V gene has CDR1 LNHDA and CDR2 SQIVND (reference sequence). The junction had 6 bases not matched to a gene; V was cut back by 5 bases and J by 5 bases. This CDR3 reads CASSSTGGKTGELFF. In DNA, the CDR3 is TGTGCCAGTAGTTCGACAGGGGGAAAGACCGGGGAGCTGTTTTTT.

The sample holds a few counts of this clone. V is TRBV5-6 and J is TRBJ1-1; weak D call: TRBD1 (6 bases). Germline V gives CDR1 SGHDT, CDR2 YYEEEE. The V gene lost 2 bases and the J gene lost 2 bases, with 16 bases spanning the gap. This CDR3 region has 16 residues. Here the CDR3 reads CASSFFDRTDNTEAFF. The CDR3 bases are TGTGCCAGCAGCTTTTTCGATAGGACAGACAACACTGAAGCTTTCTTT.

V usage is TRBV27 and J usage is TRBJ2-7; TRBD2 matches 8 bases. CDR3 size: 13 residues. Germline V CDR1 and CDR2: MNHEY, SMNVEV (reference sequence). V lost 6 bases to trimming and J lost 4 bases; unmatched junction nucleotides: 5. CDR3 amino acids: CASRREGVYEQYF. The CDR3 coding sequence is TGTGCCAGCAGACGGGAGGGGGTATACGAGCAGTACTTC.

The chain has TRBV28 and TRBJ2-7, with 7 positions matching TRBD1. The J segment lost 5 bases and the V segment lost 3 bases, leaving 1 base of the junction unmatched. The CDR3 spans 12 residues. Per germline, CDR1 MDHEN and CDR2 SYDVKM. The chain's CDR3 is CASSFTGDEQYF. DNA of the CDR3: TGTGCCAGCAGTTTTACAGGGGACGAGCAGTACTTC.

The CDR3 bases are TGCGCCAGCCCTCAACGAGATCGCCGTTACGAGCAGTACTTC. Amino acid sequence: CASPQRDRRYEQYF. V and J are TRBV23-1 and TRBJ2-7; no definite D call. TRBV23-1 counts as an open reading frame of uncertain function. The CDR3 has 14 residues. The V end lost 8 bases, the J end lost 4 bases, and 18 bases lay between the germline ends.

The chain uses TRBV7-9 and TRBJ2-2; 7 positions match TRBD1. The length of the CDR3 is 16 residues. Germline V gene sequence: CDR1 SEHNR, CDR2 FQNEAQ (reference sequence). Trimming cost V 6 bases and J 7 bases; bases outside gene matches: 14. CDR3: CASRRTGTAANGELFF. CDR3 DNA sequence: TGTGCCAGCAGGCGCACCGGGACAGCGGCGAACGGGGAGCTGTTTTTT.

Concerning this clone itself: One end of the junction varies from germline; a read error may be responsible. The chain recombines TRBV2 with TRBJ2-7; D is ambiguous. CDR3 length equals 10 residues. Per the germline V gene, CDR1 is SNHLY and CDR2 is FYNNEI. CDR3 residues: CASSVADADF. Written as DNA, the CDR3 is TGTGCCAGCAGTGTGGCTGACGCGGACTTC.

This clone occurred once. The chain recombines TRBV13 with TRBJ1-2; 10 nucleotides agree with TRBD1. The CDR3 runs to 15 residues. CDR1 and CDR2 from the germline V gene are PRHDT and FYEKMQ (reference sequence). Germline trimming cut 6 bases from V and 1 base from J; bases unmatched to any gene: 5. The DNA of the CDR3 is TGTGCCAGCAGTGTCGGGACAGGGGTTAACTATGGCTACACCTTC. Translation: CASSVGTGVNYGYTF.

The chain recombines TRBV19 with TRBJ2-2; D might be TRBD2 (5 bases). CDR3 length: 16 amino acids. The V end lost 1 base, the J end lost 7 bases, and 16 bases lay between the germline ends. The germline V gene encodes CDR1 LNHDA and CDR2 SQIVND (reference sequence). The CDR3 protein is CASSIVATGVIGELFF. CDR3 sequence (DNA): TGTGCCAGTAGTATAGTAGCGACTGGGGTAATCGGGGAGCTGTTTTTT. The variable domain in full, with the rest retrieved from reference TRBV19 and TRBJ2-2, is DGGITQSPKYLFRKEGQNVTLSCEQNLNHDAMYWYRQDPGQGLRLIYYSQIVNDFQKGDIAEGYSVSREKKESFPLTVTSAQKNPTAFYLCASSIVATGVIGELFFGEGSRLTVL.

The V and J genes are TRBV5-1 and TRBJ1-6; the match to TRBD1 covers 7 bases. Germline V gene sequence: CDR1 SGHRS, CDR2 YFSETQ. This CDR3 is 16 amino acids long. J lost 10 bases, V lost 0 bases, and 10 bases had no gene match. This CDR3 reads CASSLGTGPLRSPLHF. DNA of the CDR3: TGCGCCAGCAGCTTGGGGACAGGCCCTCTTAGGTCACCCCTCCACTTT. The full variable domain, completed using reference TRBV5-1 and TRBJ1-6, is KAGVTQTPRYLIKTRGQQVTLSCSPISGHRSVSWYQQTPGQGLQFLFEYFSETQRNKGNFPGRFSGRQFSNSRSEMNVSTLELGDSALYLCASSLGTGPLRSPLHFGNGTRLTVT.

CDR3: CASSLGPQGAGETQYF. The DNA of the CDR3 is TGTGCCAGCAGCTTAGGCCCACAGGGGGCGGGGGAGACCCAGTACTTC. The chain is built from TRBV7-6 and TRBJ2-5, with TRBD1 matching over 9 bases. The V gene end was trimmed by 1 base and the J gene end by 5 bases; junction bases not matched to a gene: 8. This CDR3 has 16 amino acids. CDR1 SGHVS and CDR2 FNYEAQ come from the germline V gene.

V gene TRBV12-2 combines with J gene TRBJ1-2; TRBD1, the table's D call, lacks a check against the DNA. TRBV12-2 is termed a pseudogene. CDR3 length equals 17 residues. CDR3 coding DNA: TGTGCAAGTCGCTTAGCACAGGGGGCGCTTAGGACCGAAGGCTACACCTTC. It translates to CASRLAQGALRTEGYTF.

The chain has TRBV14 and TRBJ1-2, with unresolved D. CDR1 and CDR2 (germline): SGHDN, FVKESK. The CDR3 consists of 18 residues. V was pared by 0 bases and J by 0 bases, with 17 bases between. The CDR3 DNA reads TGTGCCAGCAGCCAAGAAGAGGCAGCAAAATATACTAACTATGGCTACACCTTC. Protein sequence: CASSQEEAAKYTNYGYTF.